The rows below give T cell receptor beta chains drawn from one sample of a study of post-analysis software for immune sequencing data. TCRdb re-called the PCR reads with MiXCR, one entry per CDR3 protein. Here the sample spans fewer than 850,000 distinct CDR3 sequences, around 45% being singletons. Sequencing was done on a sample of blood. Source of these receptors: a girl aged 5-17 years with multiple sclerosis. Each CDR3 is given with its conserved first and last residue. Fields, in order: clone size, V gene, D gene, J gene, CDR3 protein, CDR3 DNA. A D gene is named only where the DNA matches it firmly. Rows give clone size only sometimes, using once, few, many, or a class for an expanded clone.

size: .
V: TRBV12-3/TRBV12-4
D: .
J: TRBJ1-5
CDR3: CASSLASRGILNQPQHF
DNA: TGTGCCAGCAGTTTAGCGTCCAGGGGAATACTTAATCAGCCCCAGCATTTT

size: .
V: TRBV7-9
D: TRBD2
J: TRBJ2-7
CDR3: CASSLRIWPSGYEQYF
DNA: TGTGCCAGCAGCTTAAGAATCTGGCCTAGCGGCTACGAGCAGTACTTC

size: few
V: TRBV4-2
D: .
J: TRBJ2-7
CDR3: CASSYGLNYEQYF
DNA: TGTGCCAGCAGCTACGGACTCAACTACGAGCAGTACTTC

size: .
V: TRBV20-1
D: TRBD2
J: TRBJ2-1
CDR3: CSATSGRARARNNEQFF
DNA: TGCAGTGCCACTAGCGGGAGGGCGAGGGCTCGGAACAATGAGCAGTTCTTC

size: .
V: TRBV12-3/TRBV12-4
D: TRBD2
J: TRBJ2-4
CDR3: CASRLAGGNIQYF
DNA: TGTGCCAGCCGACTAGCGGGAGGGAACATTCAGTACTTC

size: .
V: TRBV6-1
D: .
J: TRBJ2-7
CDR3: CASSDPGTPVGYEQYF
DNA: TGTGCCAGCAGTGATCCCGGGACCCCGGTCGGGTACGAGCAGTACTTC

size: .
V: TRBV28
D: .
J: TRBJ2-7
CDR3: CASSIDGSGSEQYF
DNA: TGTGCCAGCAGTATCGACGGGTCAGGCTCCGAGCAGTACTTC

size: .
V: TRBV7-9
D: .
J: TRBJ1-2
CDR3: CASSLQQGRNGYTF
DNA: TGTGCCAGCAGCTTACAACAGGGTAGGAATGGCTACACCTTC

size: few
V: TRBV7-6
D: .
J: TRBJ2-5
CDR3: CASSLIRRGLTEQETQYF
DNA: TGTGCCAGCAGCTTAATTAGGAGGGGACTTACCGAACAAGAGACCCAGTACTTC

size: .
V: TRBV12-3/TRBV12-4
D: .
J: TRBJ2-7
CDR3: CASNPQGYGEQYF
DNA: TGTGCCAGCAATCCCCAGGGTTACGGCGAGCAGTACTTC

size: .
V: TRBV6-5
D: .
J: TRBJ2-7
CDR3: CASSPTRNPFREQYF
DNA: TGTGCCAGCAGCCCTACTAGGAACCCCTTCCGCGAGCAGTACTTC

size: .
V: TRBV12-3/TRBV12-4
D: TRBD1
J: TRBJ2-3
CDR3: CASSQIRTGSTDTQYF
DNA: TGTGCCAGCAGTCAAATTAGGACAGGGTCGACAGATACGCAGTATTTT

size: few
V: TRBV27
D: TRBD1
J: TRBJ1-4
CDR3: CASSRQGRGEKLFF
DNA: TGTGCCAGCAGTCGACAGGGTAGAGGGGAAAAACTGTTTTTT

size: .
V: TRBV11-2
D: .
J: TRBJ2-5
CDR3: CAGSLGAGMRKETQYF
DNA: TGTGCCGGCAGCTTAGGGGCCGGCATGCGCAAAGAGACCCAGTACTTC

size: .
V: TRBV5-6
D: TRBD1
J: TRBJ1-1
CDR3: CASSLGGGGYAEAFF
DNA: TGTGCCAGCAGCTTGGGAGGAGGGGGCTACGCTGAAGCTTTCTTT

size: .
V: TRBV7-3
D: TRBD2
J: TRBJ2-1
CDR3: CASSFVGGVGEQFF
DNA: TGTGCCAGCAGCTTCGTCGGGGGGGTAGGTGAGCAGTTCTTC

size: .
V: TRBV7-9
D: .
J: TRBJ2-7
CDR3: CASSDDRYEQYF
DNA: TGTGCCAGCAGCGACGACAGGTACGAGCAGTACTTC